This entry is about one TCR beta chain. The data were obtained in a study of cytomegalovirus exposure and HLA in healthy donors. The PCR ran on 60 Vbeta and 13 Jbeta primers. Sequenced by immunoSEQ multiplex PCR; TCRdb stores in-frame clones only, minus some. The table includes 150,000 to 200,000 clones, approximately 80% detected once. The sequenced sample was PBMCs. The receptor was derived from a woman between 45 and 60 years old in good health and CMV-seronegative.

The CDR3 bases are TGTGCCAGCAGCTCCGCGGGACAGACGAACACCGGGGAGCTGTTTTTT. Encoded protein: CASSSAGQTNTGELFF. This rearrangement joins TRBV7-2 to TRBJ2-2, with D possibly being TRBD1 (7 bases). V gave up 4 bases and J gave up 0 bases, with 12 bases separating them. The V gene's germline CDR1 is SGHTA and CDR2 FQGNSA. This CDR3 contains 16 residues.